The 14 T cell receptor beta chains below come from one sample, sequenced in a study of shared clonotypes between healthy human individuals. Here immunoSEQ multiplex PCR was the method, and the copy in TCRdb shows in-frame clones only, minus some. The sample yields roughly 2.1 million clones, about 93% seen once. Terminally differentiated effector memory CD45RA+ cells were excluded by CCR7 positive selection of CD45RO-negative cells. Sequences were obtained from naive CD8+ T cells from PBMCs. Receptors were obtained from a young man in good health. Some clones in this sample may be carry-over from other donors' samples.

This chain connects TRBV10-1 to TRBJ1-5; the D is unclear. The CDR3 is 13 amino acids. CDR1 is WNHNN, CDR2 SYGVQD, per germline (reference sequence). Trimming took off 2 bases at V and 7 bases at J, with 9 bases between the two ends. The CDR3 DNA is TGCGCCAGCAGTGAGGCAGACGGCCAGCCCCAGCATTTT. This codes for CASSEADGQPQHF.

For this clone: This specimen includes other DNA sequences encoding the same CDR3. The rearrangement joins TRBV28 to TRBJ2-7; D ambiguous. The ends were cut back, 9 bases at V and 2 bases at J, with 11 bases in the middle. The CDR3 consists of 12 residues. Germline V gene data show CDR1 as MDHEN and CDR2 as SYDVKM. The DNA for the CDR3 is TGTGCCAGTTCCACCCCTGCCTACGAGCAGTACTTC. Translation: CASSTPAYEQYF.

V is TRBV27 and J is TRBJ2-5; 8 bases align to TRBD1. V shed 1 base, J shed 0 bases, and the junction held 10 bases outside the gene matches. The CDR3 totals 18 residues. Germline V lookup: CDR1 MNHEY, CDR2 SMNVEV (reference sequence). As DNA, the CDR3 is TGTGCCAGCAGTTTATGGGGCAGGGGGCGTCAGTACCAAGAGACCCAGTACTTC. Protein sequence: CASSLWGRGRQYQETQYF.

The V call is TRBV27, the J call TRBJ2-7, with 10 bases that match TRBD2. Germline V gene data show CDR1 as MNHEY and CDR2 as SMNVEV (reference sequence). This CDR3 comprises 15 residues. The trim removed 6 bases at V and 3 bases at J, leaving 8 bases unmatched. This CDR3 reads CASRPTSGTGYEQYF. The CDR3 bases are TGTGCCAGCAGACCCACTAGCGGGACAGGCTACGAGCAGTACTTC.

This chain links TRBV28 with TRBJ2-5; possibly TRBD1 for D (6 bases). Germline V CDR1 and CDR2: MDHEN, SYDVKM. This CDR3 has 15 amino acids. V was clipped by 3 bases and J by 5 bases, with 16 bases between them. The CDR3 here is CASSFSGRGWETQYF. In DNA, the CDR3 is TGTGCCAGCAGTTTTTCGGGCAGGGGTTGGGAGACCCAGTACTTC.

This chain joins TRBV5-1 and TRBJ2-1; 7 bases match TRBD2. V lost 0 bases, J lost 2 bases, and 8 bases stayed unmatched. Germline V gene sequence: CDR1 SGHRS, CDR2 YFSETQ. This CDR3 spans 17 amino acids. The CDR3 DNA sequence: TGCGCCAGCAGCTTGGTAGGGCTAGCGGTTACCTACAATGAGCAGTTCTTC. Translation: CASSLVGLAVTYNEQFF.

Turning to this clone: One end of the junction varies from germline; a read error may be responsible. The V gene is TRBV7-9, the J gene TRBJ2-1; no firm D call. Germline assignment: CDR1 SEHNR and CDR2 FQNEAQ (reference sequence). The CDR3 runs to 14 residues. CDR3 amino acids: CAGSFWNSYNEQFF. CDR3 bases: TGTGCCGGCAGCTTCTGGAACTCTTACAATGAGCAGTTCTTC.

This clone was found once. The V call is TRBV5-5, the J call TRBJ2-7; maybe TRBD2 (5 bases). This CDR3 comprises 17 residues. The V gene's germline CDR1 is SGHKS and CDR2 YYEKEE (reference sequence). The V and J ends lost 4 bases and 3 bases respectively, with 23 bases between them. The CDR3 region is CASSPAPERSWGYEQYF. The CDR3 nucleotides are TGTGCCAGCAGCCCAGCCCCCGAGCGGTCGTGGGGCTACGAGCAGTACTTC.

V and J are TRBV19 and TRBJ2-2, with 11 bases fitting TRBD1. This CDR3 contains 15 residues. Germline V gene sequence: CDR1 LNHDA, CDR2 SQIVND (reference sequence). V dropped 8 bases and J dropped 1; count of bases not matched to a gene: 3. The CDR3 sequence is CASQGTGGNTGELFF. The CDR3 DNA reads as TGTGCCAGTCAAGGGACAGGGGGGAACACCGGGGAGCTGTTTTTT. Full variable domain (remainder filled in from reference TRBV19 and TRBJ2-2): DGGITQSPKYLFRKEGQNVTLSCEQNLNHDAMYWYRQDPGQGLRLIYYSQIVNDFQKGDIAEGYSVSREKKESFPLTVTSAQKNPTAFYLCASQGTGGNTGELFFGEGSRLTVL.

The chain carries TRBV28 and TRBJ1-5; D uncertain. Trimming stripped 5 bases from V and 2 bases from J, with 13 bases between. Per germline, CDR1 MDHEN and CDR2 SYDVKM. The length of the CDR3 is 15 residues. CDR3 DNA sequence: TGTGCCAGCAGTATCGGCCCTTGGGGCAATCAGCCCCAGCATTTT. Its translation is CASSIGPWGNQPQHF. Based on the CDR3 plus reference TRBV28 and TRBJ1-5, the full variable domain is DVKVTQSSRYLVKRTGEKVFLECVQDMDHENMFWYRQDPGLGLRLIYFSYDVKMKEKGDIPEGYSVSREKKERFSLILESASTNQTSMYLCASSIGPWGNQPQHFGDGTRLSIL.

This chain connects TRBV7-6 to TRBJ2-1; TRBD2 matches at 7 bases. After removal of 5 bases from V and 5 bases from J, the junction contained 6 bases not matched to a gene. The CDR3 sequence is 14 residues long. CDR1 is SGHVS, CDR2 FNYEAQ, per germline. The CDR3 is CASSPWAGDNEQFF. The DNA of the CDR3 is TGTGCCAGCAGCCCCTGGGCGGGGGACAATGAGCAGTTCTTC.

This sequence joins TRBV27 and TRBJ1-2, with D hard to call. Germline CDR1 reads MNHEY; CDR2 reads SMNVEV (reference sequence). V was clipped by 3 bases and J by 0 bases, with 14 bases between them. This CDR3 has 16 residues. The CDR3 here is CASSFVGYSANYGYTF. The CDR3 DNA sequence: TGTGCCAGCAGTTTCGTTGGGTACAGTGCTAACTATGGCTACACCTTC.

The rearrangement uses TRBV4-3 and TRBJ2-4; perhaps TRBD2 as D (5 bases). Germline assignment: CDR1 LGHNA and CDR2 YSLEER. V dropped 1 base and J dropped 0 bases, with 16 bases sitting between them. The CDR3 has 18 residues. CDR3 coding DNA: TGCGCCAGCAGCCAAGGCGCGGGCAGGACGTTAGCCAAAAACATTCAGTACTTC. It is translated as CASSQGAGRTLAKNIQYF.

V usage is TRBV6-6 and J usage is TRBJ1-1; no clear D gene. The germline V and J ends were trimmed by 5 bases and 0 bases, with 10 bases remaining between them. The germline CDR1 and CDR2 sequences are MNHNY and SVGAGI (reference sequence). The CDR3 extends over 14 amino acids. The CDR3 here is CASSLGVVNTEAFF. Here the CDR3 DNA reads TGTGCCAGCAGTCTAGGTGTGGTGAACACTGAAGCTTTCTTT.